The 15 T cell receptor beta chains reported below all come from one sample, sequenced in a study of radiation and T cells in renal cell carcinoma. As for time point: baseline pretreatment blood. Documented treatment: 15 Gy SBRT to primary tumor, nephrectomy 4 weeks later. Only in-frame clones appear in the TCRdb table, and some are missing; sequencing was by immunoSEQ multiplex PCR. The sample contains some 95,000 clones, less than 90% of which appear only once. This specimen was blood, taken from a patient whose treatment included radiotherapy and nephrectomy. These receptors were collected from a man over 45 with renal cell carcinoma.

The genes are TRBV7-2 and TRBJ2-2; 7 bases agree with TRBD2. Germline assignment: CDR1 SGHTA and CDR2 FQGNSA. CDR3 length: 15 amino acids. The ends lost 1 base at V and 4 bases at J; junction bases unmatched: 3. CDR3 loop: CASSLEVAGTGELFF. The CDR3 DNA sequence: TGTGCCAGCAGCTTAGAAGTAGCGGGCACCGGGGAGCTGTTTTTT. Supplemented by reference TRBV7-2 and TRBJ2-2, the full variable domain reads GAGVSQSPSNKVTEKGKDVELRCDPISGHTALYWYRQSLGQGLEFLIYFQGNSAPDKSGLPSDRFSAERTGGSVSTLTIQRTQQEDSAVYLCASSLEVAGTGELFFGEGSRLTVL.

The chain links TRBV7-6 to TRBJ2-1; the match to TRBD1 covers 10 bases. V lost 5 bases, J lost 8 bases, and 6 bases stayed unmatched. The CDR3 has 14 residues. Germline V CDR1 and CDR2: SGHVS, FNYEAQ. CDR3 in DNA: TGTGCCAGCAGCACAGGGGACAGGGGCGATGAGCAGTTCTTC. As protein: CASSTGDRGDEQFF.

This clone has only one observation. V is TRBV9 and J is TRBJ1-2; the match to TRBD1 covers 8 bases. Germline V gives CDR1 SGDLS, CDR2 YYNGEE. V shed 3 bases and J 0 bases; nucleotides not matched to a gene: 4. This CDR3 spans 15 amino acids. Here the CDR3 reads CASSEQGGPNYGYTF. The CDR3 DNA reads TGTGCCAGCAGCGAACAGGGGGGGCCTAACTATGGCTACACCTTC.

This chain joins TRBV29-1 and TRBJ1-2; maybe TRBD1 (5 bases). V gave up 5 bases and J gave up 8 bases, with 21 bases separating them. The CDR3 length is 14 residues. Germline V CDR1 and CDR2: SQVTM, ANQGSEA. In DNA, the CDR3 is TGCAGCGTTCAACAATTCAGGGAGGTCGGCGGCTACACCTTC. It is translated as CSVQQFREVGGYTF.

This clone came up once. The CDR3 loop is CASSKNRTKFVYGYTF. DNA for the CDR3: TGTGCCAGCAGCAAAAATCGGACAAAATTCGTTTATGGCTACACCTTC. J is TRBJ1-2 and V is TRBV21-1; TRBD1 is the table's D call and was not checked against the DNA. TRBV21-1 is annotated as a pseudogene. The CDR3 contains 16 residues.

The chain carries TRBV7-9 and TRBJ2-2; 8 bases agree with TRBD2. Germline V gene lookup returns CDR1 SEHNR and CDR2 FQNEAQ (reference sequence). The CDR3 runs to 15 residues. J gave up 6 bases and V 7 bases, and 10 bases lay outside the gene matches. CDR3 sequence: CASKQSGGSAGELFF. CDR3 sequence (DNA): TGTGCCAGCAAGCAGAGCGGGGGCTCGGCCGGGGAGCTGTTTTTT.

V is TRBV7-2 and J is TRBJ2-5; 7 bases are shared with TRBD1. With 4 bases clipped from V and 2 bases from J, the junction kept 1 base outside the gene matches. The germline CDR1 and CDR2 sequences are SGHTA and FQGNSA. The CDR3 totals 13 residues. This CDR3 is CASSWDRQETQYF. The CDR3 bases are TGTGCCAGCAGCTGGGACAGACAAGAGACCCAGTACTTC. Together with reference TRBV7-2 and TRBJ2-5, the CDR3 gives the full variable domain: GAGVSQSPSNKVTEKGKDVELRCDPISGHTALYWYRQSLGQGLEFLIYFQGNSAPDKSGLPSDRFSAERTGGSVSTLTIQRTQQEDSAVYLCASSWDRQETQYFGPGTRLLVL.

The rearrangement links TRBV2 to TRBJ2-5; D is possibly TRBD2 (5 bases). Trimming removed 3 bases at V and 5 bases at J, with 13 bases between. This CDR3 is built from 14 residues. Per germline, CDR1 SNHLY and CDR2 FYNNEI. Here the CDR3 reads CASSDGRGDETQYF. In DNA, the CDR3 is TGTGCCAGCAGTGATGGACGGGGAGACGAGACCCAGTACTTC. Complete variable domain (other parts from reference TRBV2 and TRBJ2-5): EPEVTQTPSHQVTQMGQEVILRCVPISNHLYFYWYRQILGQKVEFLVSFYNNEISEKSEIFDDQFSVERPDGSNFTLKIRSTKLEDSAMYFCASSDGRGDETQYFGPGTRLLVL.

V and J are TRBV18 and TRBJ2-5; D may be TRBD1 (6 bases). Trimming stripped 1 base from V and 5 bases from J, with 11 bases between. CDR3 length: 14 residues. Germline CDR1 KGHSH, CDR2 LQKENI. CDR3 region: CASSPQGVMETQYF. The DNA of the CDR3 is TGTGCCAGCTCACCACAGGGGGTAATGGAGACCCAGTACTTC.

This chain connects TRBV6-5 to TRBJ2-7; possible D gene TRBD1, 5 bases. Germline V CDR1 and CDR2: MNHEY, SVGAGI. This CDR3 is built from 15 residues. V was clipped by 6 bases and J by 3 bases, with 18 bases between them. CDR3 protein: CASRTTLLGVYEQYF. The CDR3 coding sequence is TGTGCCAGCAGAACTACCTTGCTAGGGGTCTACGAGCAGTACTTC.

The DNA of the CDR3 is TGTGCCAGCACCATTAACAGGGGGGCCAGGAGCCAGCCCCAGCATTTT. It is translated as CASTINRGARSQPQHF. The chain has TRBV19 and TRBJ1-5, with 8 bases identical to TRBD1. V shed 9 bases, J shed 7 bases, and the junction held 17 bases outside the gene matches. The length of the CDR3 is 16 residues. Germline V lookup: CDR1 LNHDA, CDR2 SQIVND (reference sequence).

The V call is TRBV6-4, the J call TRBJ1-4, with D tentatively TRBD1 (5 bases). The CDR3 loop spans 11 amino acids. Germline V CDR1 and CDR2: MRHNA, SNTAGT. V shed 8 bases and J shed 10 bases, with 11 bases lying between them. The CDR3 is CASGRGGKLFF. The CDR3 DNA is TGTGCCAGCGGGCGTGGGGGAAAACTGTTTTTT.

This clone was observed a single time. The J gene is TRBJ1-1, the V gene TRBV4-1; possible D gene TRBD1, 5 bases. The ends were cut back, 1 base at V and 0 bases at J, with 18 bases in the middle. Germline V CDR1 and CDR2: MGHRA, YSYEKL. CDR3 length: 18 amino acids. CDR3: CASSQVLGIRAMNTEAFF. CDR3 DNA sequence: TGCGCCAGCAGCCAAGTTCTCGGCATCAGGGCCATGAACACTGAAGCTTTCTTT.

With respect to this clone: Different DNA sequences within this sample yield the same CDR3. J is TRBJ2-7 and V is TRBV6-5; tentatively, D is TRBD1 or TRBD2 (6 bases each). The germline CDR1 and CDR2 sequences are MNHEY and SVGAGI. V lost 0 bases to trimming and J lost 4 bases, with 10 bases between them. CDR3 length equals 14 residues. In DNA form, the CDR3 reads TGTGCCAGCAGTTACTCGAGGGGGGATTACGAGCAGTACTTC. It translates to CASSYSRGDYEQYF.

The chain combines TRBV29-1 with TRBJ1-2; TRBD1 aligns across 10 bases. The CDR3 is made up of 15 amino acids. Germline lookup yields CDR1 SQVTM and CDR2 ANQGSEA. The junction had 10 bases not matched to a gene; V was cut back by 1 base and J by 8 bases. The CDR3 DNA sequence: TGCAGCGTTGAAGGCAATCGACAGGGGGCCGAGGGCTACACCTTC. It yields the protein CSVEGNRQGAEGYTF. Based on the CDR3 plus reference TRBV29-1 and TRBJ1-2, the full variable domain is SAVISQKPSRDICQRGTSLTIQCQVDSQVTMMFWYRQQPGQSLTLIATANQGSEATYESGFVIDKFPISRPNLTFSTLTVSNMSPEDSSIYLCSVEGNRQGAEGYTFGSGTRLTVV.